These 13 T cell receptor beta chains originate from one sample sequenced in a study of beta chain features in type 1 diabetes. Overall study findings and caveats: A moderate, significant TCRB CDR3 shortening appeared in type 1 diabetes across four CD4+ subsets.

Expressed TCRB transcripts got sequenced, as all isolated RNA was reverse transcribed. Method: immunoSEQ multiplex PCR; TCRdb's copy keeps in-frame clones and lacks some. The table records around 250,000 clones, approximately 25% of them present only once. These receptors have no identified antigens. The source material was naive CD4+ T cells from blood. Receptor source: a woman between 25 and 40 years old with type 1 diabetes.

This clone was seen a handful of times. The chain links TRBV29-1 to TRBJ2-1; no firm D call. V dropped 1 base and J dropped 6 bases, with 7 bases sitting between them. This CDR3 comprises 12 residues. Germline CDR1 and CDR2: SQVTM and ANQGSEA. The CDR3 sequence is CSVEALPNEQFF. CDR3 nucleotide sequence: TGCAGCGTTGAAGCTCTACCCAATGAGCAGTTCTTC.

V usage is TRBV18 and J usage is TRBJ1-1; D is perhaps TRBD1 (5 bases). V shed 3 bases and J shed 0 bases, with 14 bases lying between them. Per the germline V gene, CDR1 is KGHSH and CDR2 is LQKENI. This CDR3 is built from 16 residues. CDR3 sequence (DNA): TGTGCCAGCTCACCGAACTCAGCGGGGCTGAACACTGAAGCTTTCTTT. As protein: CASSPNSAGLNTEAFF.

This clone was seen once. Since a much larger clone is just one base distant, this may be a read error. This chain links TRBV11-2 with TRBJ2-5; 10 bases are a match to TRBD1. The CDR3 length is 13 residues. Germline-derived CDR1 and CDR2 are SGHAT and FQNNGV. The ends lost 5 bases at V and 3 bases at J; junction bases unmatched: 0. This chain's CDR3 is CASSGTGEETQYF. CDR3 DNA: TGTGCCAGCAGCGGGACAGGGGAAGAGACCCAGTACTTC. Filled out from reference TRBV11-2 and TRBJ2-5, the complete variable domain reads EAGVAQSPRYKIIEKRQSVAFWCNPISGHATLYWYQQILGQGPKLLIQFQNNGVVDDSQLPKDRFSAERLKGVDSTLKIQPAKLEDSAVYLCASSGTGEETQYFGPGTRLLVL.

CDR3 loop: CASRAGEEYEQYF. The CDR3 nucleotides are TGTGCCAGCAGAGCAGGGGAAGAATACGAGCAGTACTTC. The gene calls are TRBV28 and TRBJ2-7; a possible D gene is TRBD1 (6 bases). Germline V lookup: CDR1 MDHEN, CDR2 SYDVKM. Trimming took 6 bases from V and 4 from J, leaving 13 bases between them. The CDR3 runs to 13 residues.

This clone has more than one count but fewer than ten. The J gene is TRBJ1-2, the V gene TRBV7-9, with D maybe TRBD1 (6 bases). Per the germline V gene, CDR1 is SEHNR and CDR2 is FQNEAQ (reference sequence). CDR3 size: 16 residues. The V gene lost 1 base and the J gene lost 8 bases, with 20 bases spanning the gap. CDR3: CASSLDFGGHIYGYTF. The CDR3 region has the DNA TGTGCCAGCAGCTTAGATTTTGGGGGCCATATCTACGGCTACACCTTC.

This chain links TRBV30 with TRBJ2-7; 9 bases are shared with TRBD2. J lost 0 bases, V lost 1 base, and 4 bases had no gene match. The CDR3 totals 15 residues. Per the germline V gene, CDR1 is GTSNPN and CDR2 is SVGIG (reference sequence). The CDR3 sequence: CAWSGLAADSYEQYF. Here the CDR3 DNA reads TGTGCCTGGAGTGGACTAGCGGCAGACTCCTACGAGCAGTACTTC. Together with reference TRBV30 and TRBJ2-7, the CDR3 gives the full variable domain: SQTIHQWPATLVQPVGSPLSLECTVEGTSNPNLYWYRQAAGRGLQLLFYSVGIGQISSEVPQNLSASRPQDRQFILSSKKLLLSDSGFYLCAWSGLAADSYEQYFGPGTRLTVT.

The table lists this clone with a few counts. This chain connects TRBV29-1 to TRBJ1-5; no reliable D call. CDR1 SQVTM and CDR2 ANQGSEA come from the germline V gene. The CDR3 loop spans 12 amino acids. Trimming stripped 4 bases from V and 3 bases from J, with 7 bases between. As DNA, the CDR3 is TGCAGCGTTGGGCAGATCAATCAGCCCCAGCATTTT. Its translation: CSVGQINQPQHF.

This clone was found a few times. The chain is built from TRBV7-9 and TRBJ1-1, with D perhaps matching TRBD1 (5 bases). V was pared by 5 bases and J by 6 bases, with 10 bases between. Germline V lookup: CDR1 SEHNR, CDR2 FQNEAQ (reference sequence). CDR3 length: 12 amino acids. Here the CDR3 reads CASSPRGAEAFF. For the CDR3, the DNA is TGTGCCAGCAGCCCCCGGGGGGCTGAAGCTTTCTTT.

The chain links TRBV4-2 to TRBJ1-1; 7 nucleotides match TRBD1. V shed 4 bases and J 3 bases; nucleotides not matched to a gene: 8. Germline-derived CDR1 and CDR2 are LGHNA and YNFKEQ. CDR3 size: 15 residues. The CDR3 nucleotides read TGTGCCAGCAGCCTCAGAGAACAGGGGTACACTGAAGCTTTCTTT. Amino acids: CASSLREQGYTEAFF.

In DNA form, the CDR3 reads TGCAGTGCTAGTCCGGTCGATGAGCAGTTCTTC. It specifies CSASPVDEQFF. V gene TRBV20-1 combines with J gene TRBJ2-1; D unclear. V was shortened by 3 bases and J by 8 bases, with 8 bases between the two germline ends. Germline lookup yields CDR1 DFQATT and CDR2 SNEGSKA (reference sequence). CDR3 length: 11 amino acids.

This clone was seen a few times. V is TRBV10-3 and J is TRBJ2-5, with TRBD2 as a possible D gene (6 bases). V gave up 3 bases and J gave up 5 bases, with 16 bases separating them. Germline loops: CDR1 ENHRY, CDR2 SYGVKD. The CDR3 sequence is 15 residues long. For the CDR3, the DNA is TGTGCCATCAGTGATTCTAGCGTGACCCGGGAGACCCAGTACTTC. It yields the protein CAISDSSVTRETQYF.

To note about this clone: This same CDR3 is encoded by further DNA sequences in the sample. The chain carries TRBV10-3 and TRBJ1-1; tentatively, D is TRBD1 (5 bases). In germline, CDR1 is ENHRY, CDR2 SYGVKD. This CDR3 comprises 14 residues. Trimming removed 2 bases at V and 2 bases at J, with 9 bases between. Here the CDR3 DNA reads TGTGCCATCAGTGAGGTGGGGGGTAACACTGAAGCTTTCTTT. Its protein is CAISEVGGNTEAFF.

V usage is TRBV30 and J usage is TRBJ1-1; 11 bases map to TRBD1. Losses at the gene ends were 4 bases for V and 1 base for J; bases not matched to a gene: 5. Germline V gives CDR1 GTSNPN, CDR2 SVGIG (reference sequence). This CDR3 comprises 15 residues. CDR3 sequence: CAWMRTGGRNTEAFF. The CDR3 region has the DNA TGTGCCTGGATGAGGACAGGGGGCAGGAACACTGAAGCTTTCTTT.